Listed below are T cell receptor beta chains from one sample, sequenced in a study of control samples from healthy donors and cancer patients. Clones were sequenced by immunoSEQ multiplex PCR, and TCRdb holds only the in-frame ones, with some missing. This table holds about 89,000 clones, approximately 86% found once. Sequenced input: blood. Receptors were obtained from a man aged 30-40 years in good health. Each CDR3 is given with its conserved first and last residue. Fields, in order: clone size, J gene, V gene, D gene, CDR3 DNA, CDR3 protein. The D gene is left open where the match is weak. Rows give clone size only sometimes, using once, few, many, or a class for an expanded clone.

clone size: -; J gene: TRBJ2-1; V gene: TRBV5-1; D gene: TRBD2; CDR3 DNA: TGCGCCAGCAGCTTGGTTCTAGCGGGGGGGCCGGGGTCCTACAATGAGCAGTTCTTC; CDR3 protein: CASSLVLAGGPGSYNEQFF
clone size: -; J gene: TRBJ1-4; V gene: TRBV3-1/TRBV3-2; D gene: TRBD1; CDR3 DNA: TGTGCCAGCAGCCAAGTCCAGGGGGCAACTAATGAAAAACTGTTTTTT; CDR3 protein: CASSQVQGATNEKLFF
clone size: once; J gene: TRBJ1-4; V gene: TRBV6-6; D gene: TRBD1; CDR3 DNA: TGTGCCAGCAGAGACAGGGGGCATGATAATGAAAAACTGTTTTTT; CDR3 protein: CASRDRGHDNEKLFF
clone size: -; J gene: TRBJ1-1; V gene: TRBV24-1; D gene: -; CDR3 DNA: TGTGCCACCAGTGGTCCGGGGAGTGAAGCTTTCTTT; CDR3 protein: CATSGPGSEAFF
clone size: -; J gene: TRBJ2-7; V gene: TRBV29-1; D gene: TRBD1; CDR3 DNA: TGCAGCGGGCGGACAGGGCCCTACGAGCAGTACTTC; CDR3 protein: CSGRTGPYEQYF
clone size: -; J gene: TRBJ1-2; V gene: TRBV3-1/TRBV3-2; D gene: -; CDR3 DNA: TGTGCCAGCAGCCACCAGTTGACAGGCGGAGCTAACTATGGCTACACCTTC; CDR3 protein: CASSHQLTGGANYGYTF
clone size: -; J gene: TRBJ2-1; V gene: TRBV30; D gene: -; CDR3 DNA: TGTGCCTGGGGCAGGCTAATTTACAATGAGCAGTTCTTC; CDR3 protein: CAWGRLIYNEQFF
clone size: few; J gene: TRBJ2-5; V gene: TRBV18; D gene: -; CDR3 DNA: TGTGCCAGCTCACCACCCTGGGAAGAGACCCAGTACTTC; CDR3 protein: CASSPPWEETQYF
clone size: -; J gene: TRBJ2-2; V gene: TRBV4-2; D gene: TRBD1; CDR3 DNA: TGTGCCAGCAGCCAGCCCTTAGGACAGGCCACCGGGGAGCTGTTTTTT; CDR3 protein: CASSQPLGQATGELFF
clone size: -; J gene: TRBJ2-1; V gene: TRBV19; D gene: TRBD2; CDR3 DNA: TGTGCCAGTAGATGGAGCTTCGGGACTAGCGGGGGCTATGAGCAGTTCTTC; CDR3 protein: CASRWSFGTSGGYEQFF
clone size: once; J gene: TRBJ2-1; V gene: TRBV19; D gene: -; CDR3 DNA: TGTGCCAGTAGTATCGCGACAGCCCCTTCCTACAATGAGCAGTTCTTC; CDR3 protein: CASSIATAPSYNEQFF
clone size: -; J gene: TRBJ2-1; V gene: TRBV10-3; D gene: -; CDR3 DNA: TGTGCCACCGTAGGGACCGCGCCTGACTCCTACAATGAGCAGTTCTTC; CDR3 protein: CATVGTAPDSYNEQFF